This TCR beta chain was retrieved from a study of T cell repertoires in cytomegalovirus infection. Study context: Public signatures in TCR beta pointed to CMV infection and matching HLA type.

A single record per CDR3 protein comes from TCRdb applying MiXCR to the reads. The sample includes more than 85,000 distinct CDR3 sequences, 25% to 30% of them seen just once. This clonotype was seen only a few times. The antigen remains unidentified. Trimming left V 4 bases short and J 5 bases short, with 18 bases between. The CDR3 spans 15 residues. Germline V gene lookup returns CDR1 SEHNR and CDR2 FQNEAQ (reference sequence). Findings and limits, study-wide: The ex vivo response was dominated by HLA-C-restricted CMV-specific TCR beta clonotypes.

The chain couples TRBV7-9 to TRBJ2-7, with a weak D call TRBD1 (6 bases). This sequence was found in a human donor in good health (CMV status not recorded). Some clones in this sample may be carry-over from other donors' samples. Sequences were derived from CD8+ T cells from cultured PBMCs, sampled from culture after CMV antigen stimulation. The CDR3 DNA follows: TGTGCCAGCAGCTCCCAACAGGGATCAACCGACGAGCAGTACTTC. This translates into CASSSQQGSTDEQYF.